This TCR beta chain comes out of a study of spatial heterogeneity in lung cancer. At the level of the study: The library had UMIs, and each TCR and UMI pair averaged more than ten raw reads.

Single TCR cDNA molecules each had their own unique molecular identifier. TCRdb re-derived calls from the 5' RACE reads in MiXCR, one entry per CDR3 protein. This table holds more than 85,000 distinct CDR3 sequences, approximately 8.9% found once. Study findings and constraints: Resection blood, more than follow-up blood, showed ubiquitous expanded tumor TCRs.

This clonotype was counted between two and nine times. The target antigen is unknown. Specified time point: sample taken at primary tumor resection. Whole RNA was taken from tumor, nontumor lung or frozen PBMC; it was then sequenced unsorted. Untreated early-stage non-small cell lung cancer patients, fewer than 85 in total, were the donors. Germline V gene lookup returns CDR1 SGHRS and CDR2 YFSETQ. This CDR3 is 13 amino acids long. V lost 2 bases, J lost 4 bases, and 9 bases lay in between. This TCR was sampled from a male donor with early-stage non-small cell lung cancer. This specimen consisted of PBMCs, obtained at surgery. This rearrangement joins TRBV5-1 to TRBJ2-5, with a weak D call TRBD2 (6 bases). CDR3 residues: CASSFGGSETQYF. The CDR3 DNA follows: TGCGCCAGCAGCTTCGGGGGTTCAGAGACCCAGTACTTC.